The rows below give T cell receptor beta chains drawn from one sample of a study of T-cell reconstitution after alpha-beta-depleted transplantation in children. MiXCR, run by TCRdb on the PCR reads, gives a single entry per CDR3 protein. The sample shows fewer than 200,000 distinct CDR3 sequences, approximately 6.6% of them seen only once. Sequencing was performed on PBMCs from the stem cell graft donor, taken from the stem cell graft. The receptors here all came from a human donor who donated a stem cell graft to a child with Wiskott-Aldrich syndrome. The CDR3 runs from the conserved cysteine through the conserved F or W. Clone size is shown for a subset of rows, as once, few, many or a class of expanded clone.

>many|TRBV5-1|TRBJ2-1
CATSTGGVHEQFF
>few|TRBV19|TRBJ1-5
CASSIVHSNQPQHF
>many|TRBV12-3/TRBV12-4|TRBJ2-1
CASSEGSSYNEQFF
>many|TRBV7-2|TRBJ2-3
CASSLDGGGDTQYF
>many|TRBV18|TRBJ2-7
CASSPPGQGNYEQYF
>few|TRBV11-2|TRBJ2-5
CASSPLEAQETQYF
>many|TRBV9|TRBJ2-7
CASSVGTSGSYEQYF
>many|TRBV19|TRBJ1-2
CASSSERGNGYTF
>.|TRBV20-1|TRBJ1-1
CSASGTLNTEAFF
>few|TRBV7-6|TRBJ2-3
CASSLVSGGAGTQYF
>.|TRBV3-2|TRBJ2-3
CASCLTSGGPSSGADTQYF
>many|TRBV7-9|TRBJ1-1
CASSFTGQTEAFF
>.|TRBV24-1|TRBJ2-2
CATSDWTSGNTGELFF
>few|TRBV7-6|TRBJ1-1
CASSPGTETEAFF
>.|TRBV20-1|TRBJ1-6
CSARDRGRNSPLHF
>many|TRBV7-9|TRBJ2-1
CASSLSETTYNEQFF
>few|TRBV12-3/TRBV12-4|TRBJ2-3
CASSLGAGGPLNTDTQYF
>many|TRBV5-1|TRBJ2-6
CASRLGQNSGANVLTF
>many|TRBV6-5|TRBJ1-1
CASSYSQGASWNTEAFF
>many|TRBV27|TRBJ2-6
CASRQGMAGANVLTF
>many|TRBV15|TRBJ1-6
CATSRDSPGTRIYNSPLHF
>many|TRBV7-2|TRBJ2-1
CASSLGQPFYNEQFF
>many|TRBV9|TRBJ2-6
CASVKHGVISGANVLTF
>few|TRBV18|TRBJ1-2
CASSPRTDLNYGYTF
>many|TRBV5-1|TRBJ2-7
CASSLGTGGALRETYEQYF
>many|TRBV20-1|TRBJ2-5
CSARDRVTETQYF
>many|TRBV6-1|TRBJ2-1
CASSLLGARNEQFF
>many|TRBV7-6|TRBJ2-7
CASSLYEGGNEQYF
>.|TRBV2|TRBJ1-4
CASIPQGLGEKLFF
>many|TRBV20-1|TRBJ2-5
CSAQGGVGETQYF
>many|TRBV12-3/TRBV12-4|TRBJ1-2
CASSLAPGVGYGYTF
>many|TRBV12-3/TRBV12-4|TRBJ1-2
CASSFGVGQGALSFGYTF
>many|TRBV12-3/TRBV12-4|TRBJ1-1
CASSPTSTTEAFF
>many|TRBV5-6|TRBJ2-1
CASSLVDGPAVNEQFF
>.|TRBV30|TRBJ1-1
CAWSGAARGVGTFF
>many|TRBV27|TRBJ2-1
CASRAPRGSWYNEQFF
>many|TRBV10-3|TRBJ2-5
CAISEGRQETQYF